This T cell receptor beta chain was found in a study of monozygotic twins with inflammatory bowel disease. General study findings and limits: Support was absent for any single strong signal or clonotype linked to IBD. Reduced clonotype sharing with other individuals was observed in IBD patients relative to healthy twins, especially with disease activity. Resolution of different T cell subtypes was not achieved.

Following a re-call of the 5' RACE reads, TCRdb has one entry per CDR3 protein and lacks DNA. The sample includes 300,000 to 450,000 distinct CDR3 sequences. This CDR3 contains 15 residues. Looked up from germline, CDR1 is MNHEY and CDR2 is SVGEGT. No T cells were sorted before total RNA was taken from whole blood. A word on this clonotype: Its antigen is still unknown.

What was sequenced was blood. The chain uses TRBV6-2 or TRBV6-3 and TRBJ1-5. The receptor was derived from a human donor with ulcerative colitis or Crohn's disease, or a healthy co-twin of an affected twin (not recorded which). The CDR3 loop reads CASSYGGIRNQPQHF.